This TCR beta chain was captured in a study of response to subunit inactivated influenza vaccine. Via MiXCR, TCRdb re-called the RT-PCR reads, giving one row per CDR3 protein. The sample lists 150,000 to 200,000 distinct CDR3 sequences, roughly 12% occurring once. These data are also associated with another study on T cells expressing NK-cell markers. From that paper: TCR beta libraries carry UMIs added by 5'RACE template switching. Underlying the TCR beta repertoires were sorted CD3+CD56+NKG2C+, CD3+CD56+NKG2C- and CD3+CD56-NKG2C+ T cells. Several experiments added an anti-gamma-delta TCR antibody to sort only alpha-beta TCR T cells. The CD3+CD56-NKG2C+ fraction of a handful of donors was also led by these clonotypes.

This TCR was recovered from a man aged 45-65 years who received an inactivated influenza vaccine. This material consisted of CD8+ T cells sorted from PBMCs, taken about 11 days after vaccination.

The CDR3 protein is CAHSQRGGHEQFF. DNA for the CDR3: TGTGCCCATTCCCAGCGGGGGGGCCATGAGCAGTTCTTC. This rearrangement joins TRBV6-2 or TRBV6-3 to TRBJ2-1; 10 positions agree with TRBD2. This CDR3 contains 13 residues. The germline gives CDR1 MNHEY, CDR2 SVGEGT. V dropped 11 bases and J dropped 8; count of bases not matched to a gene: 9.